Listed below are T cell receptor beta chains from one sample, sequenced in a study of blood T cells in healthy people across ages. TCRdb fed the 5' RACE reads into MiXCR, producing one record per CDR3 protein. The sample carries 780,000 or so distinct CDR3 sequences, roughly three fifths recorded once. Sequencing input: blood. All receptors derive from a middle-aged man in good health. Both conserved end residues are part of each CDR3. The order of the fields is clone size, J gene, V gene, D gene, CDR3 protein, CDR3 DNA. D genes are given only for firm matches. Some rows mark clone size as missing; the rest say once, few, many or name a class of expanded clone.

size: few
J: TRBJ2-1
V: TRBV7-2
D: .
CDR3: CASSLESRFGISSYNEQFF
DNA: TGTGCCAGCAGCTTAGAGAGTCGATTTGGAATTTCCTCCTACAATGAGCAGTTCTTC

size: .
J: TRBJ2-3
V: TRBV9
D: TRBD2
CDR3: CASSVAAGGITDTQYF
DNA: TGTGCCAGCAGCGTAGCAGCGGGGGGGATCACAGATACGCAGTATTTT

size: .
J: TRBJ2-3
V: TRBV4-1
D: .
CDR3: CASSPGFLQTDTQYF
DNA: TGCGCCAGCAGCCCGGGCTTCTTACAGACAGATACGCAGTATTTT

size: .
J: TRBJ2-7
V: TRBV7-2
D: .
CDR3: CASSLGQAGEQYF
DNA: TGTGCCAGCAGCTTAGGGCAAGCAGGAGAGCAGTACTTC

size: .
J: TRBJ1-5
V: TRBV13
D: .
CDR3: CASSRSRDQPQHF
DNA: TGTGCCAGCAGCCGATCAAGGGATCAGCCCCAGCATTTT

size: many
J: TRBJ2-5
V: TRBV20-1
D: .
CDR3: CSAQPLGRQETQYF
DNA: TGCAGTGCTCAACCACTCGGGAGACAAGAGACCCAGTACTTC

size: .
J: TRBJ1-6
V: TRBV16
D: .
CDR3: CASSRQQGDSPLHF
DNA: TGTGCCAGCAGCCGACAACAGGGTGATTCACCCCTCCACTTT

size: few
J: TRBJ2-7
V: TRBV27
D: .
CDR3: CASSYREPREQYF
DNA: TGTGCCAGCAGTTACCGGGAACCACGCGAGCAGTACTTC

size: .
J: TRBJ2-5
V: TRBV7-2
D: TRBD2
CDR3: CACTTSGGIQETQYF
DNA: TGTGCCTGCACAACTAGCGGGGGGATCCAAGAGACCCAGTACTTC

size: few
J: TRBJ2-5
V: TRBV20-1
D: TRBD2
CDR3: CSARLRGEETQYF
DNA: TGCAGTGCTAGACTCCGGGGGGAAGAGACCCAGTACTTC

size: few
J: TRBJ2-3
V: TRBV27
D: .
CDR3: CASSLTDRPGHTDTQYF
DNA: TGTGCCAGCAGTCTCACAGACAGGCCTGGGCACACAGATACGCAGTATTTT

size: .
J: TRBJ2-1
V: TRBV29-1
D: TRBD1
CDR3: CSAGTGPDNEQFF
DNA: TGCAGCGCTGGGACAGGGCCTGACAATGAGCAGTTCTTC

size: .
J: TRBJ2-5
V: TRBV6-1
D: TRBD1
CDR3: CASMGQGGETQYF
DNA: TGTGCCAGCATGGGACAGGGCGGCGAGACCCAGTACTTC

size: once
J: TRBJ2-5
V: TRBV24-1
D: .
CDR3: CATSDGPRETQYF
DNA: TGTGCCACCAGTGATGGCCCCAGAGAGACCCAGTACTTC

size: .
J: TRBJ2-4
V: TRBV28
D: .
CDR3: CASSSSDLAAAKNIQYF
DNA: TGTGCCAGCAGTTCAAGTGACTTAGCTGCAGCCAAAAACATTCAGTACTTC

size: few
J: TRBJ2-7
V: TRBV27
D: .
CDR3: CASSDWSSYEQYF
DNA: TGTGCCAGCAGTGATTGGAGTTCCTACGAGCAGTACTTC

size: .
J: TRBJ1-2
V: TRBV7-9
D: .
CDR3: CASSPSGGVDGYTF
DNA: TGTGCCAGCAGCCCCAGTGGGGGAGTGGATGGCTACACCTTC

size: few
J: TRBJ2-5
V: TRBV5-1
D: .
CDR3: CASSFSSPETQYF
DNA: TGCGCCAGCAGCTTTTCCTCTCCAGAGACCCAGTACTTC

size: many
J: TRBJ1-2
V: TRBV29-1
D: TRBD1
CDR3: CSVTDRGGYTF
DNA: TGCAGCGTGACAGACAGGGGCGGCTACACCTTC

size: few
J: TRBJ2-7
V: TRBV28
D: TRBD1
CDR3: CASSLAETGFYEQYF
DNA: TGTGCCAGCAGTTTAGCCGAGACAGGGTTCTACGAGCAGTACTTC

size: few
J: TRBJ2-5
V: TRBV6-2/TRBV6-3
D: TRBD2
CDR3: CASSSPLRGYQETQYF
DNA: TGTGCCAGCAGTTCCCCACTGCGGGGGTACCAAGAGACCCAGTACTTC

size: many
J: TRBJ2-7
V: TRBV15
D: .
CDR3: CATSFGGNEQYF
DNA: TGTGCCACCAGTTTTGGGGGAAACGAGCAGTACTTC

size: once
J: TRBJ1-2
V: TRBV2
D: .
CDR3: CASTLQGLDGYTF
DNA: TGTGCCAGCACCCTGCAGGGGTTGGATGGCTACACCTTC

size: .
J: TRBJ2-4
V: TRBV14
D: .
CDR3: CASSPLTDIAKNIQYF
DNA: TGTGCCAGCAGCCCACTGACTGATATAGCCAAAAACATTCAGTACTTC

size: few
J: TRBJ2-5
V: TRBV7-2
D: .
CDR3: CASSLGGSGQETQYF
DNA: TGTGCCAGCAGCTTAGGGGGTAGCGGCCAAGAGACCCAGTACTTC

size: .
J: TRBJ1-1
V: TRBV7-2
D: .
CDR3: CASSSTLRQFEAFF
DNA: TGTGCCAGCAGCTCGACACTACGACAGTTTGAAGCTTTCTTT

size: .
J: TRBJ2-1
V: TRBV28
D: .
CDR3: CASSFVNEQFF
DNA: TGTGCCAGCAGTTTCGTCAATGAGCAGTTCTTC

size: .
J: TRBJ2-5
V: TRBV7-9
D: .
CDR3: CASSPQMYQETQYF
DNA: TGTGCCAGCAGCCCCCAGATGTACCAAGAGACCCAGTACTTC

size: .
J: TRBJ2-2
V: TRBV24-1
D: .
CDR3: CATSDWRDTGELFF
DNA: TGTGCCACCAGTGATTGGAGGGACACCGGGGAGCTGTTTTTT

size: .
J: TRBJ2-7
V: TRBV12-3/TRBV12-4
D: TRBD1
CDR3: CASRETGQGDYEQYF
DNA: TGTGCCAGCCGGGAAACGGGACAGGGGGATTACGAGCAGTACTTC

size: .
J: TRBJ1-6
V: TRBV12-3/TRBV12-4
D: .
CDR3: CASSLDGYNSPLHF
DNA: TGTGCCAGCAGCCTGGACGGTTATAATTCACCCCTCCACTTT

size: .
J: TRBJ2-7
V: TRBV28
D: .
CDR3: CASSWTMGDTHYEQYF
DNA: TGTGCCAGCAGTTGGACTATGGGGGACACCCACTACGAGCAGTACTTC

size: .
J: TRBJ1-2
V: TRBV13
D: TRBD1
CDR3: CASSGGQGALHGYTF
DNA: TGTGCCAGCAGCGGGGGACAGGGGGCGTTACATGGCTACACCTTC

size: .
J: TRBJ2-3
V: TRBV4-1
D: .
CDR3: CASSQSGLELTDTQYF
DNA: TGCGCCAGCAGCCAGTCTGGACTCGAGTTGACAGATACGCAGTATTTT

size: .
J: TRBJ1-6
V: TRBV18
D: .
CDR3: CASSPRGMANSPLHF
DNA: TGTGCCAGCTCACCACGGGGGATGGCGAATTCACCCCTCCACTTT

size: .
J: TRBJ1-1
V: TRBV10-3
D: TRBD1
CDR3: CAISGTGINAEAFF
DNA: TGTGCCATCAGTGGGACAGGGATAAACGCTGAAGCTTTCTTT

size: .
J: TRBJ2-3
V: TRBV4-3
D: .
CDR3: CASSQEGERTDTQYF
DNA: TGCGCCAGCAGCCAAGAGGGAGAGCGGACAGATACGCAGTATTTT

size: .
J: TRBJ1-5
V: TRBV5-1
D: .
CDR3: CASSLEGISGQPQHF
DNA: TGCGCCAGCAGCTTGGAGGGTATTAGTGGTCAGCCCCAGCATTTT

size: .
J: TRBJ2-6
V: TRBV12-3/TRBV12-4
D: .
CDR3: CASILTGANVLTF
DNA: TGTGCCAGCATCTTAACGGGGGCCAACGTCCTGACTTTC

size: .
J: TRBJ2-5
V: TRBV6-1
D: .
CDR3: CASREGPQETQYF
DNA: TGTGCCAGCAGAGAGGGACCACAAGAGACCCAGTACTTC

size: few
J: TRBJ1-1
V: TRBV20-1
D: TRBD1
CDR3: CSARDGQATKSGRPFF
DNA: TGCAGTGCTAGAGACGGACAGGCGACGAAATCCGGGAGACCTTTCTTT

size: .
J: TRBJ2-1
V: TRBV11-3
D: .
CDR3: CASSPQDSHYNEQFF
DNA: TGTGCCAGCAGCCCTCAGGATTCTCACTACAATGAGCAGTTCTTC

size: .
J: TRBJ2-5
V: TRBV12-5
D: TRBD2
CDR3: CASGLGLAGRETQYF
DNA: TGTGCTAGTGGTTTGGGACTAGCCGGTCGAGAGACCCAGTACTTC

size: few
J: TRBJ2-1
V: TRBV7-6
D: TRBD2
CDR3: CASSPNGGRTYNEQFF
DNA: TGTGCCAGCAGCCCCAACGGCGGGAGGACCTACAATGAGCAGTTCTTC

size: .
J: TRBJ2-6
V: TRBV6-2/TRBV6-3
D: TRBD1
CDR3: CASSNRGRGRNSGANVLTF
DNA: TGTGCCAGCAGTAACAGGGGGCGGGGAAGGAACTCTGGGGCCAACGTCCTGACTTTC

size: few
J: TRBJ2-5
V: TRBV28
D: TRBD1
CDR3: CASRSSGQGQETQYF
DNA: TGTGCCAGCAGAAGTTCCGGACAGGGCCAAGAGACCCAGTACTTC

size: once
J: TRBJ2-1
V: TRBV6-5
D: TRBD2
CDR3: CASKLAGGVEQFF
DNA: TGTGCCAGTAAACTAGCGGGAGGGGTCGAGCAGTTCTTC

size: .
J: TRBJ1-5
V: TRBV6-5
D: .
CDR3: CASSYAGSQPQHF
DNA: TGTGCCAGCAGTTACGCAGGGAGTCAGCCCCAGCATTTT

size: .
J: TRBJ1-2
V: TRBV7-9
D: TRBD1
CDR3: CASSLSGTEITNYGYTF
DNA: TGTGCCAGCAGCTTATCCGGGACAGAGATCACTAACTATGGCTACACCTTC

size: once
J: TRBJ2-3
V: TRBV25-1
D: .
CDR3: CASSAEGLSTDTQYF
DNA: TGTGCCAGCAGTGCCGAGGGACTGAGCACAGATACGCAGTATTTT